This T cell receptor (beta chain) was found in a study of T-cell reconstitution after alpha-beta-depleted transplantation in children. This clonotype was picked up many times. Unique molecular identifiers were incorporated when the TCRbeta library was constructed. TCRdb re-analysed the PCR reads in MiXCR, keeping a single row per CDR3 protein. The table lists more than 400,000 distinct CDR3 sequences, over 10% of them singletons, with about 14% in the top ten. From germline, CDR1 is LGHNA and CDR2 YNFKEQ. There are 13 residues in the CDR3. V lost 4 bases and J 5 bases, leaving 11 bases between the germline ends.

The sequenced sample was PBMCs, mostly from graft donor cells, obtained 180 days after TCRalphabeta/CD19-depleted stem cell transplant. This chain connects TRBV4-2 to TRBJ2-5, with D hard to call. The sequence was obtained from a female patient aged 2-9 years who had a stem cell transplant for aplastic anemia, so the T cells may come from the graft donor. This CDR3 is CASSLPKGETQYF. In DNA form, the CDR3 reads TGTGCCAGCAGCCTCCCGAAAGGCGAGACCCAGTACTTC.